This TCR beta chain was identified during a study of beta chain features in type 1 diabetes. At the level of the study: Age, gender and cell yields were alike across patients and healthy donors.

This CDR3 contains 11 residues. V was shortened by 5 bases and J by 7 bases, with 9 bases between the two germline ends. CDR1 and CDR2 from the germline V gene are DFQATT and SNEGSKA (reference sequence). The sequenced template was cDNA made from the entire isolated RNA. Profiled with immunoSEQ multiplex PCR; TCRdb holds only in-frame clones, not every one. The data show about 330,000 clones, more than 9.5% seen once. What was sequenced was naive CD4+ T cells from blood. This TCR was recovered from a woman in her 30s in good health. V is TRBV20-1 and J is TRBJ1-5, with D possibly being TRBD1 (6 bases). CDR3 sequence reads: CSAEDRQPQHF. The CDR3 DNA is TGCAGTGCTGAGGACAGACAGCCCCAGCATTTT.